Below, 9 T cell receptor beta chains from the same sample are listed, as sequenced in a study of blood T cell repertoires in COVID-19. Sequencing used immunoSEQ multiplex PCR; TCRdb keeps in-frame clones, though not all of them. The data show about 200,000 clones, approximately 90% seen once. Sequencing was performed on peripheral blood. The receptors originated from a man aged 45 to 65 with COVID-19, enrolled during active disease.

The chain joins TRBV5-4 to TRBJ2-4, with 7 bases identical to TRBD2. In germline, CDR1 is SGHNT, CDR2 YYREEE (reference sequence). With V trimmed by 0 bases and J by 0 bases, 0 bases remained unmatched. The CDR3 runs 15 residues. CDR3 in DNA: TGTGCCAGCAGCTTGGCGGGGGGAGCCAAAAACATTCAGTACTTC. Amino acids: CASSLAGGAKNIQYF.

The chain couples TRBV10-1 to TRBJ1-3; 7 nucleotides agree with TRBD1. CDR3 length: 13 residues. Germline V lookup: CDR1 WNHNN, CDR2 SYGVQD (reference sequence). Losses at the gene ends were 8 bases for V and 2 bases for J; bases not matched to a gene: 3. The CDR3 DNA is TGCGCCAGCGAGGGACAGCCTGGAAACACCATATATTTT. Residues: CASEGQPGNTIYF.

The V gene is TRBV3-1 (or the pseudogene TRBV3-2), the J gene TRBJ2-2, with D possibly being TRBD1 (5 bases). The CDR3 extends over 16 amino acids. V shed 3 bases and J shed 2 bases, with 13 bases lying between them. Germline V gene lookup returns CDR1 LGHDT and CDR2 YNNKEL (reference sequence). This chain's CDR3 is CASSQPQGGNTGELFF. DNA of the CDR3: TGTGCCAGCAGCCAGCCCCAGGGTGGAAACACCGGGGAGCTGTTTTTT.

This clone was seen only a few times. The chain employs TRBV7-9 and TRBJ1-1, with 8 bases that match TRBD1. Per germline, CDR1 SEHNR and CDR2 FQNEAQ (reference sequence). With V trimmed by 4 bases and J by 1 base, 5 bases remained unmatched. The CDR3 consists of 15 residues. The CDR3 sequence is CASSSQGVGNTEAFF. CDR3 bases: TGTGCCAGCAGCTCACAGGGGGTTGGGAACACTGAAGCTTTCTTT.

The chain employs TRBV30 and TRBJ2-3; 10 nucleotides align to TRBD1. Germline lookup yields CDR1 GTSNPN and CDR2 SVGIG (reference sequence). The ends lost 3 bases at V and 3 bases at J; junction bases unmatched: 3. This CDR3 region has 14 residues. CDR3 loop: CAWSDRGRTDTQYF. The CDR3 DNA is TGTGCCTGGAGCGACAGGGGGCGAACAGATACGCAGTATTTT.

CDR3 residues: CASSPSSLTEAFF. The CDR3, as DNA: TGTGCCAGTAGCCCCTCTTCCCTCACTGAAGCTTTCTTT. The chain combines TRBV19 with TRBJ1-1, with unresolved D. The CDR3 contains 13 residues. Germline V gene data show CDR1 as LNHDA and CDR2 as SQIVND (reference sequence). With 6 bases removed from V and 4 bases from J, the gap between germline ends came to 12 bases. The variable domain in full, completed from reference TRBV19 and TRBJ1-1, reads DGGITQSPKYLFRKEGQNVTLSCEQNLNHDAMYWYRQDPGQGLRLIYYSQIVNDFQKGDIAEGYSVSREKKESFPLTVTSAQKNPTAFYLCASSPSSLTEAFFGQGTRLTVV.

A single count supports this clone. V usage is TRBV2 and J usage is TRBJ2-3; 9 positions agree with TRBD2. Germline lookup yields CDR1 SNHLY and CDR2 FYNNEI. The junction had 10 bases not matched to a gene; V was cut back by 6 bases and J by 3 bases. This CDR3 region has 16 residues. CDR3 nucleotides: TGTGCCAGCAGGAACCCGGGACTAGCACGAACAGATACGCAGTATTTT. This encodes CASRNPGLARTDTQYF.

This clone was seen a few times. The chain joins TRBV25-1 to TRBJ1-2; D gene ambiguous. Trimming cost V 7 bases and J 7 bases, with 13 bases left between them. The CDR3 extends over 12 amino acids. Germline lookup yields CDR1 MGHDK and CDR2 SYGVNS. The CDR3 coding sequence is TGTGCCAGCACCGGGTCGTCAATTGGCTACACCTTC. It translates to CASTGSSIGYTF.

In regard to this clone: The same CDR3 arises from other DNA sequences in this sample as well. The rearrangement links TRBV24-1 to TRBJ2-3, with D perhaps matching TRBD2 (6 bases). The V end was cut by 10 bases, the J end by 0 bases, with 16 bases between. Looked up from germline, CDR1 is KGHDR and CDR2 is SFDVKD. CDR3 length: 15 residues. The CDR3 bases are TGTGCCACTAGCGGTACAGGATCTAGCACAGATACGCAGTATTTT. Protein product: CATSGTGSSTDTQYF.